This record looks at one T cell receptor beta chain sequence and its context. The specificity of this receptor is unknown. The input lacks base qualities; no much larger clone sits a single base away. This sample is drawn from a study of cytomegalovirus exposure and HLA in healthy donors listed by TCRdb under 2017. Broadly, across the study: An earlier analysis of 587 of the donors reported roughly 300 Gb of sequence data and around 120 million unique TCR beta sequences from about 200 million T cells. Of the 350 to 450 genotyped donors, less than 85% were placed in the genetic ancestry cluster associated with self-reported Caucasian donors. Using immunosequencing, the study profiled T cell repertoires from some 670 subjects and related those repertoires to cytomegalovirus serostatus. A later analysis re-examined previously published TCR beta repertoires from 600 to 700 donors and added high-resolution HLA genotyping to investigate patterns of TCR occurrence. Typing coverage differed by locus: A, B, C, DRB1 and DQB1 were typed in roughly 620-630 donors, DQA1 in approximately 520, DPA1 in some 600, and DPB1 in roughly 470. Rather than using new phenotypic data, the later analysis identified candidate immune exposures from TCR beta sequences and from how often those sequences occurred across donors. An early release covering roughly 640 HLA-typed donors comprised approximately 300 gigabases of sequencing data and tens of millions of unique TCR sequences. Both class I and class II loci were covered by HLA typing, at four-digit resolution. Along with the approximately 700-subject first cohort, a separate validation cohort of over a hundred different subjects was used. All discovery cohort repertoires had been generated using a single sequencing platform. Because of strong linkage in the cohort, roughly five DR-DQ haplotypes were treated as single units for association and clustering. Donor age, sex, ethnicity and CMV serostatus were compiled together with the repertoire data. Genome-wide SNP genotypes for about 65% of the roughly 700 donors were used in a later genetic analysis, which treated that subset as a discovery cohort. Among about 360 genotyped donors of the cohort, an average of roughly 240,000 unique TCR beta nucleotide sequences were sequenced per donor, roughly 18% of them non-productive. An earlier analysis of 500 to 650 of the donors applied high-throughput TCR beta sequencing to assess whether each TCR beta V gene segment acted as functional or pseudogenic. The study aimed to test whether cataloging public T cell receptors could reveal signatures of past pathogen exposure. High-throughput TCR immunosequencing, statistical association of individual TCRs with disease status, and machine learning were combined to predict cytomegalovirus infection status.

What the work shows at the level of the full study, not this receptor alone: Compared with equally common non-associated chains, HLA-associated TCR beta chains in a later analysis were more clonally expanded and had lower generation probabilities. Because counts were too low, roughly 17 rarely observed V segments, including chromosome 9 orphons, were left out of the earlier analysis of approximately 500 of the donors. HLA typing was unavailable for some donors at each locus, so association tests used only the typed subset. This cohort had only TCR beta chains sequenced, and the lack of alpha or paired-chain data limited which features could be detected. Broadly in line with IMGT annotations, most TCR beta V segments showed up in productive rearrangements about 90% or about 30% of the time in an earlier analysis of approximately 640 of the donors. In a later genetic analysis, fewer N-insertions in productive TCRs were reported among donors in an Asian-associated ancestry cluster than the roughly 700-donor mean. A later analysis associated 15,000 to 20,000 TCR beta sequences with specific HLA alleles at a false discovery rate of 0.05. According to a later analysis, TCR association rates differed among HLA loci, with DRB1 alleles showing the most associated TCRs and HLA-C alleles showing the fewest. When HLA alleles, especially DR and DQ, strongly co-occurred, attributing TCR associations to individual alleles was difficult. In the study, 150 to 200 TCR beta chains were listed as associated with cytomegalovirus. Immune exposure information for the cohort was limited to CMV serostatus. The sequencing pipeline was judged likely to have produced a cluster of highly shared sequence variants as a technical artifact. Roughly uniform sequencing depth across donors was assumed in presence/absence analyses, although this assumption may not hold. According to the authors, the approach could potentially be generalized to other disease states and immunological phenotypes. Cytomegalovirus status was reported to be diagnosed by the classifier with high specificity and sensitivity in both the original and validation cohorts. Across donors, most TCR sequences were observed very rarely, whereas some public TCRs were present in many individuals. Correlated functional status among segregating V segments might reflect linkage disequilibrium, but an unknown experimental factor could not be ruled out. A further reported finding was that TCR beta sequences accurately predicted the HLA-A and HLA-B alleles for most subjects in the first cohort. In a later genetic analysis, a missense DCLRE1C variant was associated with V-gene and J-gene trimming of TCR beta chains, and the association was replicated in an independent cohort. A few of the identified cytomegalovirus-associated TCR beta chains were confirmed in vitro to be specific for cytomegalovirus antigens. Most CMV-associated TCR beta chains appeared to be HLA-restricted in a later analysis, and the HLA associations seemed to be driven largely by CMV exposure. Some IMGT-functional V segments, including TRBV6-2 and TRBV6-3, could not be distinguished by the 87-base-pair reads and were therefore excluded. A later analysis reported that several top co-occurrence clusters appeared linked to parvovirus B19, influenza, CMV and Epstein-Barr virus.

The cohort was made up of hundreds of healthy bone marrow donors. At the time of sampling, all cohort members were nominally healthy, though unrecorded immune exposures were likely present. The donor tested CMV seropositive and was one of the 289 seropositive cohort members. Each donor provided a peripheral blood sample, and peripheral blood mononuclear cells were used for TCR beta sequencing. Genomic DNA extraction from the blood cell samples was performed with the Qiagen DNeasy Blood Extraction Kit. Library prep was done by the immunoSEQ multiplex PCR assay. For the multiplex PCR, a mixture combining 60 forward primers for TCR Vbeta segments and 13 reverse primers for TCR Jbeta segments was used. A multiplex PCR assay on genomic DNA amplified the CDR3 region of rearranged TCR beta genes. On the Illumina HiSeq System, the amplified TCR beta libraries were sequenced as 87-base-pair reads. In the authors' own workflow: Across the 600 to 700 repertoires, a later analysis counted approximately 75 million unique TCR beta chains, some 11 million of which were shared by at least two donors. Raw reads were error-corrected and collapsed into unique sequences by a nearest-neighbor algorithm in which closely related sequences were merged to remove PCR and sequencing errors. To assign V, D and J gene segments, CDR3 sequences were aligned to IMGT reference sequences. Each retained sequence needed at least a six-nucleotide match to both a V gene segment and a J gene segment. Rearrangements were called productive when the CDR3 lacked stop codons and stayed in frame with V and J; all others were non-productive. CDR3 was defined according to IMGT convention as the region running from the second conserved V-encoded cysteine to the conserved J-encoded phenylalanine. The earlier analysis of a few hundred of the donors excluded sequences that lacked an unambiguous match to a single V gene segment. An earlier analysis of a few hundred of the donors classified V segments as functional when productive rearrangements were above 56.7% and as segregating when the standard deviation between donors was above 5%. A statistical classification framework was built to diagnose cytomegalovirus status from the catalog of TCR beta chain sequences. In a later analysis, V and J genes were assigned by comparing TCR nucleotide sequences against IMGT/GENE-DB human TR gene sequences. A later analysis assigned CDR3 sequences and most-parsimonious VDJ recombination scenarios with the TCRdist pipeline. In a later analysis, every TCR beta chain was defined by the combination of its CDR3 amino acid sequence and its V-gene family, and reads without a unique V-gene family were dropped. As a way to deal with suspected cross-contamination and a sequencing artifact, a later analysis dropped approximately 590 nucleotide sequences that were highly shared and had low generation probability. A later analysis calculated a clonal expansion index for each public chain from normalized within-repertoire ranks of inferred template counts. In a later analysis, generation probabilities were computed using a VDJ recombination model fitted to out-of-frame rearrangements, and the results were checked against IGoR. In a later analysis, TCR-TCR, TCR-HLA and TCR-CMV co-occurrence was scored with hypergeometric tests, and a repertoire-size bias correction was applied to TCR pairs. A later analysis estimated false discovery rates by permuting HLA or CMV assignments 20 times. A later analysis grouped co-occurring TCRs with DBSCAN, adding TCRdist sequence similarity when clustering within HLA-allele-positive subsets. Repertoires with fewer than 30,000 or more than 120,000 public chains, plus five repertoires with anomalous nucleotide sharing, were excluded from co-occurrence clustering. TCRdb mirrors the immuneACCESS table, restricted to in-frame sequences. Some clones are absent from its copies; in checked studies, under half trace to an unresolved V gene, and the reason for the others is unknown. The V and J calls and clone size come from that table; D and trimming were worked out from the DNA. The sample table shows some 100,000 clones, and 70% to 85% are seen once. Under 14% of the sample lies in the top ten.

The CDR3 starts with the cysteine, ends with the phenylalanine, and has 14 residues. Only CDR3 DNA is held: 42 bases, read in frame from base 1. V is clipped by 0 bases and J by 3 bases, and the sequence between their germline boundaries is 9 bases long. Reading the germline V gene gives CDR1 MNHNS and CDR2 SASEGT. This chain is built from TRBV6-1 and TRBJ2-7; the D gene is perhaps TRBD1, from 6 matching bases. Sequenced material: PBMCs. The TCR was taken from a woman aged 50 to 60 in good health and CMV-seropositive. The sequenced DNA is TGTGCCAGCAGTGAAGCGGGGACACACTACGAGCAGTACTTC. Its amino acids are CASSEAGTHYEQYF.